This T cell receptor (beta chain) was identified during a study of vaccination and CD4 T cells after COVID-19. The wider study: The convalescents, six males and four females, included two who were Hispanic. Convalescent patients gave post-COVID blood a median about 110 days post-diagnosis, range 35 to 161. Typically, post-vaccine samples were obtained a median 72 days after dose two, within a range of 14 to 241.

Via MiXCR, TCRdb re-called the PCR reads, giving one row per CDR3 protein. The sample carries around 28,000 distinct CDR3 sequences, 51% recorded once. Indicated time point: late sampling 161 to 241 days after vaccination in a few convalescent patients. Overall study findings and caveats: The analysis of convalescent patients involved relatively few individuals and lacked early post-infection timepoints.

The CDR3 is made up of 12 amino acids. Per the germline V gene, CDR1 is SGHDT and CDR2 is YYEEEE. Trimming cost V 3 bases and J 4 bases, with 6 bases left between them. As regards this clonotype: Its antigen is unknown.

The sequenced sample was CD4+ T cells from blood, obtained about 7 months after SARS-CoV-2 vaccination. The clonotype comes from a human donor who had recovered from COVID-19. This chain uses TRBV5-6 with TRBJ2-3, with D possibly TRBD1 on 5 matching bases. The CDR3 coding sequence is TGTGCCAGCAGCTGGGGCGCAGATACGCAGTATTTT. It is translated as CASSWGADTQYF.